This passage covers 10 T cell receptor beta chains from one sample sequenced in a study of cytomegalovirus exposure and HLA in healthy donors (dated by TCRdb to 2016 to 2017). The method was the immunoSEQ multiplex PCR assay. The table was pulled from immuneACCESS by TCRdb, which kept in-frame rearrangements only. Such tables lose some clones; where checked, under half of the loss comes from unresolved V genes, and the rest has no known cause. The sample yields 200,000 or so clones; about 80% were counted once. The ten largest clones take up roughly 7.5% of the sample. Sequencing input: PBMCs. Every receptor here comes from a man aged 18 to 30 in good health and CMV-seropositive.

There are a few counts of this clone. The genes are TRBV30 and TRBJ1-2; 11 bases are a match to TRBD1. Germline CDR1 GTSNPN, CDR2 SVGIG (reference sequence). The J segment lost 2 bases and the V segment lost 3 bases, leaving 5 bases of the junction unmatched. The CDR3 loop spans 15 amino acids. CDR3 protein: CAWSTGTGGNYGYTF. DNA for the CDR3: TGTGCCTGGAGCACCGGGACAGGGGGGAACTATGGCTACACCTTC.

The gene calls are TRBV2 and TRBJ2-6, with 7 bases that match TRBD1. The germline V gene encodes CDR1 SNHLY and CDR2 FYNNEI. V shed 4 bases and J 2 bases; nucleotides not matched to a gene: 2. The CDR3 length is 15 residues. The CDR3 protein is CASSGDRAGANVLTF. DNA for the CDR3: TGTGCCAGCAGTGGAGACAGGGCTGGGGCCAACGTCCTGACTTTC.

This chain uses TRBV4-3 with TRBJ1-4; D gene unclear. This CDR3 region has 15 residues. The V gene's germline CDR1 is LGHNA and CDR2 YSLEER. V dropped 4 bases and J dropped 5 bases, with 14 bases sitting between them. The CDR3: CASSPRVADNEKLFF. As DNA, the CDR3 is TGCGCCAGCAGCCCCCGGGTGGCAGACAATGAAAAACTGTTTTTT.

J is TRBJ2-5 and V is TRBV28; 13 bases map to TRBD2. The germline CDR1 and CDR2 sequences are MDHEN and SYDVKM. Trimming took 1 base from V and 5 from J; bases not matched to a gene: 7. This CDR3 is 17 amino acids long. DNA for the CDR3: TGTGCCAGCAGTTTATCCAGGACTAGCGGGAGTCGTGAGACCCAGTACTTC. Residues: CASSLSRTSGSRETQYF. The full variable domain, completed using reference TRBV28 and TRBJ2-5, is DVKVTQSSRYLVKRTGEKVFLECVQDMDHENMFWYRQDPGLGLRLIYFSYDVKMKEKGDIPEGYSVSREKKERFSLILESASTNQTSMYLCASSLSRTSGSRETQYFGPGTRLLVL.

The rearrangement joins TRBV2 to TRBJ2-5, with 13 bases that match TRBD2. Trimming took 2 bases from V and 0 from J; bases not matched to a gene: 3. CDR3 length: 17 residues. Germline V gene data show CDR1 as SNHLY and CDR2 as FYNNEI. CDR3: CASSELTSGGYQETQYF. As DNA, the CDR3 is TGTGCCAGCAGTGAACTGACTAGCGGGGGGTACCAAGAGACCCAGTACTTC. The full variable domain, in which reference TRBV2 and TRBJ2-5 provide the parts outside the CDR3, is EPEVTQTPSHQVTQMGQEVILRCVPISNHLYFYWYRQILGQKVEFLVSFYNNEISEKSEIFDDQFSVERPDGSNFTLKIRSTKLEDSAMYFCASSELTSGGYQETQYFGPGTRLLVL.

The CDR3 protein is CASSLPGQPQHF. CDR3 bases: TGTGCCAGCAGTTTACCAGGGCAGCCCCAGCATTTT. The gene calls are TRBV28 and TRBJ1-5, with TRBD1 as a possible D gene (5 bases). Germline CDR1 and CDR2: MDHEN and SYDVKM. V lost 2 bases, J lost 7 bases, and 6 bases lay in between. The CDR3 spans 12 residues.

J is TRBJ1-4 and V is TRBV9, with 8 bases aligning to TRBD1. Trimming took 4 bases from V and 8 from J; bases not matched to a gene: 10. The CDR3 runs 15 residues. The germline V gene encodes CDR1 SGDLS and CDR2 YYNGEE. The CDR3 nucleotides are TGTGCCAGCAGCTCCAGGACAGGGAGTGGCGAAAAACTGTTTTTT. Translating gives CASSSRTGSGEKLFF.

This chain joins TRBV6-6 and TRBJ2-7; 7 bases fit TRBD2. Germline V gene sequence: CDR1 MNHNY, CDR2 SVGAGI (reference sequence). This CDR3 region has 16 residues. The junction had 9 bases not matched to a gene; V was cut back by 2 bases and J by 2 bases. The CDR3 region is CASSYPTLAATYEQYF. CDR3 coding DNA: TGTGCCAGCAGTTACCCCACTCTAGCGGCCACCTACGAGCAGTACTTC.

This chain connects TRBV2 to TRBJ2-7; D is possibly TRBD1 (6 bases). The ends were cut back, 2 bases at V and 6 bases at J, with 11 bases in the middle. The germline gives CDR1 SNHLY, CDR2 FYNNEI. CDR3 size: 13 residues. DNA of the CDR3: TGTGCCAGCAGTGAAAACAGGGTGGGCGAGCAGTACTTC. It encodes CASSENRVGEQYF.

The gene calls are TRBV6-4 and TRBJ2-4, with TRBD2 identical over 8 bases. The CDR3 runs to 16 residues. The germline V gene encodes CDR1 MRHNA and CDR2 SNTAGT. The V gene end was trimmed by 1 base and the J gene end by 4 bases; junction bases not matched to a gene: 6. CDR3 nucleotides: TGTGCCAGCAGTGACTTGATAGCGGGAAGTAAAAACATTCAGTACTTC. Its protein is CASSDLIAGSKNIQYF.